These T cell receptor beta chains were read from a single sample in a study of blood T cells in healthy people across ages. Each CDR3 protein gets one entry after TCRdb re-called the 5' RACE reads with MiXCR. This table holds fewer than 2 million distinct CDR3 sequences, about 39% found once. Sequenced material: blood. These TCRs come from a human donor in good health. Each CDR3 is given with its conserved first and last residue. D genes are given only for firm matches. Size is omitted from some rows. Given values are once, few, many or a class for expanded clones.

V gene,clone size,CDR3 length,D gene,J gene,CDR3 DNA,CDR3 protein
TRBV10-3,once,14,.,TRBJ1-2,TGTGCCATCAGTGAGCGACAAACCGGGTATGGCTACACCTTC,CAISERQTGYGYTF
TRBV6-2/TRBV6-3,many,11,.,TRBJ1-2,TGTGCCAGCGGGACCGGTAATTTCTACACCTTC,CASGTGNFYTF
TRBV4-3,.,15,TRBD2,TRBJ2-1,TGCGCCAGCAGCCAAGGCCAGCGGGGGTGGAATGAGCAGTTCTTC,CASSQGQRGWNEQFF
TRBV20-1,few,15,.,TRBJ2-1,TGCAGTGCTAGAGTTCCGGGCGGCTCCTACAATGAGCAGTTCTTC,CSARVPGGSYNEQFF
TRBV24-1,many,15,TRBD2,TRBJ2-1,TGTGCCACCGCCGCTGGGAGGGTAAGATACAATGAGCAGTTCTTC,CATAAGRVRYNEQFF
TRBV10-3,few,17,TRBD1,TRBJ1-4,TGTGCCATCAGTGATACATTACGACAGGGGCTTAGCGAAAAACTGTTTTTT,CAISDTLRQGLSEKLFF
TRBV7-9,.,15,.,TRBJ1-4,TGTGCCAGCAGCTTACTCGTTGGGGGGAGTGAAAAACTGTTTTTT,CASSLLVGGSEKLFF
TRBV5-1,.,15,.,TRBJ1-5,TGCGCCAGCAGCCTGGGGGCCCTGGGGAATCAGCCCCAGCATTTT,CASSLGALGNQPQHF
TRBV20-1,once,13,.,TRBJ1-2,TGCAGTGCTAGTGGGGAGTCTGGGTATGGCTACACCTTC,CSASGESGYGYTF
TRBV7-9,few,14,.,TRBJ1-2,TGTGCCAGCAGCAAGCAGACGGAAGCCTATGGCTACACCTTC,CASSKQTEAYGYTF
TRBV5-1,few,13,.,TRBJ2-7,TGCGCCAGCAGCGAGCCCGGGACGTACGAGCAGTACTTC,CASSEPGTYEQYF
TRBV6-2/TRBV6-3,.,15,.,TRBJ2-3,TGTGCCAGCAGTTTCCGACGGTATAGCACAGATACGCAGTATTTT,CASSFRRYSTDTQYF
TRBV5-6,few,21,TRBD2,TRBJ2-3,TGTGCCAGCAGCTTGGATGAAGCGGGGGGGACTCCCCTTCTTAGCACAGATACGCAGTATTTT,CASSLDEAGGTPLLSTDTQYF
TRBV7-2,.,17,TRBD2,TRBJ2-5,TGCGCCAGCAGCCGCTTCTTAGCGGGAGGGCCACAGGAGACCCAGTACTTC,CASSRFLAGGPQETQYF
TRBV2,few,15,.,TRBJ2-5,TGTGCCAGCAGTGGAAAGGGGCTGATCCTAGAGACCCAGTACTTC,CASSGKGLILETQYF
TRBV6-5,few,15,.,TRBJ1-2,TGTGCCAGCAGTTACGCTAGGGTTTCGGGTTATGGCTACACCTTC,CASSYARVSGYGYTF
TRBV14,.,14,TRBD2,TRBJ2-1,TGTGCCAGCAGCCTTGACGGGGGGGCAAATGAGCAGTTCTTC,CASSLDGGANEQFF
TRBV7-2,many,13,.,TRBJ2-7,TGTGCCAGCAGCCCCCCAAACTCCTACGAGCAGTACTTC,CASSPPNSYEQYF
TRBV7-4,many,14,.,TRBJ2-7,TGTGCCAGCAGCCCTCCAGGTGGGGGTTACGAGCAGTACTTC,CASSPPGGGYEQYF
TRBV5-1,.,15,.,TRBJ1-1,TGCGCCAGCAGCTTCGGGGGAATAAGGAAAACTGAAGCTTTCTTT,CASSFGGIRKTEAFF
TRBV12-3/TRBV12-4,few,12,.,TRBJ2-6,TGTGCCAGCAGTTTGCTGGCCGACATCCTGACTTTC,CASSLLADILTF
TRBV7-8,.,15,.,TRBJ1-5,TGTGCCAGCAGCTCCCCCGACAGTAGCAATCAGCCCCAGCATTTT,CASSSPDSSNQPQHF
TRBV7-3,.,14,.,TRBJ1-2,TGTGCCAGCCAGCTTAAATTGGCGGTCTATGGCTACACCTTC,CASQLKLAVYGYTF
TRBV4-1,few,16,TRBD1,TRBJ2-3,TGCGCCAGCAGCCCGATGACAGGGCTCGAACCAGATACGCAGTATTTT,CASSPMTGLEPDTQYF
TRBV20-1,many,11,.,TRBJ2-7,TGCAGTGCTAGTCGGGCTTACGAGCAGTACTTC,CSASRAYEQYF
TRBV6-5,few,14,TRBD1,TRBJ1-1,TGTGCCAGCAGTTTAGGGGCCAGGGGGACTGAAGCTTTCTTT,CASSLGARGTEAFF
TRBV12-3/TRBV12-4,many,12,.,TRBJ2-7,TGTGCCAGCAGTCCCGGTCTCTACGAGCAGTACTTC,CASSPGLYEQYF
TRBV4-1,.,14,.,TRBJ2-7,TGCGCCAGCAGCCAAGATGGACGACAAGGCGAGCAGTACTTC,CASSQDGRQGEQYF
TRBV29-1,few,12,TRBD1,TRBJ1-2,TGCAGCGTTGGGGACAGGGACTATGGCTACACCTTC,CSVGDRDYGYTF